This T cell receptor beta chain derives from a study of Ad26.COV2.S vaccination and SARS-CoV-2 variants. Assay used: immunoSEQ multiplex PCR; TCRdb lists only in-frame clones, some missing. Here the sample spans approximately 500,000 clones, 87% being singletons. Germline assignment: CDR1 MNHNS and CDR2 SASEGT. This CDR3 has 16 amino acids. Trimming removed 0 bases at V and 1 base at J, with 12 bases between. Treatment of the sample: roughly 19 received Ad26.COV2.S at low or high dose, single or two shots; five or six received placebo; per-sample allocation not given. Specimens were obtained on day 63 following the first vaccine or placebo injection.

This chain links TRBV6-1 with TRBJ1-2; D uncertain. The receptor comes from a person aged 18 to 59 who received the Ad26.COV2.S COVID-19 vaccine or a placebo. The sequenced sample was peripheral blood, obtained in a trial of Ad26.COV2.S vaccine versus placebo. The CDR3 here is CASSEAADFINYGYTF. The CDR3 nucleotides read TGTGCCAGCAGTGAAGCCGCCGATTTTATTAACTATGGCTACACCTTC.